This T cell receptor (beta chain) was observed in a study of T cells in Graves' hyperthyroidism and ophthalmopathy (dated 2019 in TCRdb). Concerning the study at large: Peripheral blood was sampled at the time of initial diagnosis, prior to any treatment. To identify TCR V-J signatures that set the groups apart, the researchers used a discovery cohort of more than 95 patients, made up of fewer than 50 with Graves' ophthalmopathy and approximately 57 with stable Graves' hyperthyroidism. Prospective prediction of ophthalmopathy was tested in an independent validation cohort of 18 to 20 hyperthyroidism patients and 17 patients who later progressed to ophthalmopathy. The 75 to 100 discovery patients were randomly split 7:3 into training and test sets. The study also compared thyroid tissue and blood T-cell repertoires from five or six Graves' hyperthyroidism patients. Once sampling was done, hyperthyroidism patients were given methimazole at a starting dose of 30 mg daily, whereas ophthalmopathy patients were given high-dose intravenous methylprednisolone. The paper describes TCR Vbeta CDR3 sequencing of 140 or so peripheral blood samples, made up of fewer than 50 ophthalmopathy patients, 70 to 75 hyperthyroidism patients and 17 progressor patients. The full study reports these points: A model built on a 13 V-J signature distinguished ophthalmopathy from stable hyperthyroidism, reaching over 85% sensitivity and about 81% specificity in cross-validation and 80%/75% in testing. No statistical method was used to fix the sample size in advance, and group allocation was not hidden from the investigators. During validation, the model predicted progression to ophthalmopathy a median of about 6.3 months ahead of onset, with almost 71% sensitivity and around 72% specificity. Most expanded thyroid clonotypes (frequency above 0.001) were also found in blood, which suggests that blood repertoires may mirror thyroid immune responses.

At least ten counts were recorded for this clonotype. There is no known antigen for this receptor. The input lacks base qualities; no much larger clone sits a single base away. The CDR3 sequence holds 14 residues, the cysteine and phenylalanine included. Only the CDR3 DNA is retained, 42 bases long and in frame from the first base. V lost 0 bases and J lost 3 bases; the stretch between them is 8 bases long. CDR1 and CDR2, per the germline V gene, are SGHDN and FVKESK. Ophthalmopathy patients had moderately to severely active disease, with a Clinical Activity Score of 3 or more, a NOSPECS grade of 4 or more, and a disease duration of less than 3 months. Patients with uncontrolled infections, other autoimmune diseases, pregnancy or lactation were excluded. Clinical symptoms, serum thyroxine and TRAb, thyroid ultrasound, and orbital computed tomography formed the basis for the diagnoses. PBMCs were separated from around 9.1 ml of fresh peripheral blood using Ficoll-Paque density gradient centrifugation. Trizol reagent was used to extract total RNA, and RNA quality was then checked on an Agilent 2100 Bioanalyzer.

The TCR beta CDR3 regions were amplified from the RNA transcripts. The first round of RT-PCR for the TCR CDR3 was performed with the HTBI primer set and the Qiagen OneStep RT-PCR kit. Libraries were constructed in a second round of multiplex PCR, after which size selection and purification were carried out. Paired-end sequencing of the libraries was performed with 100 bp reads on an Illumina HiSeq2000. The paper's processing steps were these. Raw data were processed with SOAPnuke, discarding reads with adapters, uncalled bases, mean Phred below 15, or no exact constant-primer or identifier match. COPE v1.2.5 was used to merge high-quality paired reads, and clonotypes were defined as unique nucleotide sequences. Clonotypes were aligned to IMGT TRBV, TRBD and TRBJ reference segments using MiTCR v1.1. The analysis included only V-J combinations with a frequency above 0.0001, which together covered 99% to 99.2% of the repertoires. A TCS score was defined as the ratio of F50 (clonal expansion) to E x V (chaos), with BLOSUM62-based TCRdist applied between CDR3 peptides within each V-J. Welch's t-statistics and random forest reduced around 510 V-J features to under 15, which were used in a naive Bayes classifier (R e1071). The Morisita-Horn index was used to measure how similar the thyroid and blood repertoires were. TCRdb itself trimmed the public reads at Q25 with fastp, ran MiXCR and retained productive beta chains. Each record represents a unique CDR3 protein, reported with the most common genes and DNA among its rows. The V and J calls come from TCRdb's annotation, not from the publication. In all, the sample holds hundreds of thousands of distinct CDR3 sequences, and roughly 15% of those were seen once. The leading ten clones occupy approximately 4.2% of the sample.

Source material: blood. The TCR comes from a woman aged 40 to 50 with Graves' ophthalmopathy. The chain employs TRBV14 and TRBJ1-2, with TRBD1 as a weak D call on 5 bases. In nucleotides, the sequence is TGTGCCAGCAGCCAAGAGGTGGGGCACTATGGCTACACCTTC. This translates into CASSQEVGHYGYTF.